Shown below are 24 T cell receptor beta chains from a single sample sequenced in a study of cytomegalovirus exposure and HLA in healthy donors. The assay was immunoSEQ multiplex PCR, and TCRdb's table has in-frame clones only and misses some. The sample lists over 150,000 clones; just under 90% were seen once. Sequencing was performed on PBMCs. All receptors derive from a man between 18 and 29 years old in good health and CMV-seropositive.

Here the CDR3 DNA reads TGCAGCGTGAGGACGGGGGGTTCGGCTGAAGCTTTCTTT. Encoded protein: CSVRTGGSAEAFF. V and J are TRBV29-1 and TRBJ1-1; D is possibly TRBD1 (5 bases). The CDR3 is 13 residues long. The V gene lost 6 bases and the J gene lost 6 bases, with 17 bases spanning the gap. Germline V gives CDR1 SQVTM, CDR2 ANQGSEA. Looking up the rest from reference TRBV29-1 and TRBJ1-1 gives the full variable domain: SAVISQKPSRDICQRGTSLTIQCQVDSQVTMMFWYRQQPGQSLTLIATANQGSEATYESGFVIDKFPISRPNLTFSTLTVSNMSPEDSSIYLCSVRTGGSAEAFFGQGTRLTVV.

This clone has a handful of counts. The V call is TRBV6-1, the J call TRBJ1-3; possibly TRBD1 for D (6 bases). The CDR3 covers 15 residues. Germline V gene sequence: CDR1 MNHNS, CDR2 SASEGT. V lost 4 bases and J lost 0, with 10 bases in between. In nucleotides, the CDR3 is TGTGCCAGCAGTGTCAGGGGCCTCTCTGGAAACACCATATATTTT. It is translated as CASSVRGLSGNTIYF.

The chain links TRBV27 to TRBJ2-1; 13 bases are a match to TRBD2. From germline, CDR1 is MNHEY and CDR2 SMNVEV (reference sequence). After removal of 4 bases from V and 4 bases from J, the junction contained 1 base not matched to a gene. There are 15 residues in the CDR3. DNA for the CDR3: TGTGCCAGCAGTTCGGGACTAGCGGGATACAATGAGCAGTTCTTC. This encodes CASSSGLAGYNEQFF.

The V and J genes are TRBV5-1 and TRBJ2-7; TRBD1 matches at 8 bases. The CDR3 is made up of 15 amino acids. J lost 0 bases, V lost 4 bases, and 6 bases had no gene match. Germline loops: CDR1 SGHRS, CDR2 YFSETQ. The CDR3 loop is CASSPYRGSSYEQYF. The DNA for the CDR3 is TGCGCCAGCAGCCCCTACAGGGGGAGCTCCTACGAGCAGTACTTC.

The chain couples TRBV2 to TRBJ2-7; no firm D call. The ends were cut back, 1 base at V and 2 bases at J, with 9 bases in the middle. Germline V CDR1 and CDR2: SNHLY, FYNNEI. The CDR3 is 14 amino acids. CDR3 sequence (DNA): TGTGCCAGCAGTGAAGGCCCCAGAACCTACGAGCAGTACTTC. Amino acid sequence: CASSEGPRTYEQYF.

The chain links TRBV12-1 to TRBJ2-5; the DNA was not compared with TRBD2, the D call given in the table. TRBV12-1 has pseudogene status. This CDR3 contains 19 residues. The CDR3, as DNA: TGTGCCAGCAGCTTTGGACTAGCGGGAGGGCCAGCCCCCCAAGAGACCCAGTACTTC. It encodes CASSFGLAGGPAPQETQYF.

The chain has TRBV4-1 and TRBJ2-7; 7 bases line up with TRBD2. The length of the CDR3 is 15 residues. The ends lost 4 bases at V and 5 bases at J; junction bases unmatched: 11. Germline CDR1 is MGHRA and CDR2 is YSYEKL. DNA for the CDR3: TGCGCCAGCAGCCCACGGGGACTACCCCCTAACGAGCAGTACTTC. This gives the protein CASSPRGLPPNEQYF.

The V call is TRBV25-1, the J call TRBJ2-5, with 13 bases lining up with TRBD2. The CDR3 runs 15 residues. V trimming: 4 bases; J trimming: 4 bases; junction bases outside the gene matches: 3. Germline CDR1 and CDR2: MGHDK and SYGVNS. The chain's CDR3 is CASSGTSGSGETQYF. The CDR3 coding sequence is TGTGCCAGCAGTGGGACTAGCGGGAGCGGAGAGACCCAGTACTTC. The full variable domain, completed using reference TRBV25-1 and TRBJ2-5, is EADIYQTPRYLVIGTGKKITLECSQTMGHDKMYWYQQDPGMELHLIHYSYGVNSTEKGDLSSESTVSRIRTEHFPLTLESARPSHTSQYLCASSGTSGSGETQYFGPGTRLLVL.

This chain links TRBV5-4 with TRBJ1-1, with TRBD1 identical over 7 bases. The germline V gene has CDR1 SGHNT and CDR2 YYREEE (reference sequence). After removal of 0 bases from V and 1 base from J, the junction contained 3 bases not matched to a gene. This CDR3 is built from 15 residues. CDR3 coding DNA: TGTGCCAGCAGCTTGGAGGGGGCACGGAACACTGAAGCTTTCTTT. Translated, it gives CASSLEGARNTEAFF.

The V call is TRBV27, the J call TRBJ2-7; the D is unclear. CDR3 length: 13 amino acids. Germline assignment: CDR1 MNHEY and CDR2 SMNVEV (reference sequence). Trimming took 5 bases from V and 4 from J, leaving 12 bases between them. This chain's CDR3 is CASSPAAVYEQYF. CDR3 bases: TGTGCCAGCAGTCCCGCGGCGGTGTACGAGCAGTACTTC.

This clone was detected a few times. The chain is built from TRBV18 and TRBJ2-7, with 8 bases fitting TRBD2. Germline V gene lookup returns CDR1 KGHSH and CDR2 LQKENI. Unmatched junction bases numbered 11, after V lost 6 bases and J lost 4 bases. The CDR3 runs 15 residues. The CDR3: CASSPPGGPQYEQYF. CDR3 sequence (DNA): TGTGCCAGCTCCCCCCCGGGAGGGCCCCAATACGAGCAGTACTTC.

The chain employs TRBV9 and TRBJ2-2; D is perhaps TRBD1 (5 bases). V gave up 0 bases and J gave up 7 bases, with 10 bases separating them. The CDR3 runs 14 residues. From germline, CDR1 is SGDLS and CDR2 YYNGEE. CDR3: CASSVDGRVGELFF. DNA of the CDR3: TGTGCCAGCAGCGTAGATGGCAGGGTCGGGGAGCTGTTTTTT.

This CDR3 is CASAVVTSGIYEQFF. CDR3 nucleotides: TGTGCCAGCGCGGTAGTTACTAGCGGGATCTATGAGCAGTTCTTC. V is TRBV6-5 and J is TRBJ2-1, with 10 nucleotides matching TRBD2. The CDR3 contains 15 residues. The germline V gene encodes CDR1 MNHEY and CDR2 SVGAGI. Trimming took 8 bases from V and 8 from J; bases not matched to a gene: 12.

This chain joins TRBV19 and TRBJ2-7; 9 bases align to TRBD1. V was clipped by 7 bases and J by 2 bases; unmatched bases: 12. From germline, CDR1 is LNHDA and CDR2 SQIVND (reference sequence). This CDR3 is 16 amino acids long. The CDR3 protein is CASKPGGGTGTYEQYF. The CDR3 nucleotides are TGTGCCAGTAAGCCCGGCGGTGGGACAGGGACCTACGAGCAGTACTTC.

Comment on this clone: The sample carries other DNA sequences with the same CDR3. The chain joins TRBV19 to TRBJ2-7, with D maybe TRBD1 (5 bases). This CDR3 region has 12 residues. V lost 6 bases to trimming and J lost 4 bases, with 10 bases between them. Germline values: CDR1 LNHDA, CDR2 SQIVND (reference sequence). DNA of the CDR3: TGTGCCAGTAGCGCAGGGTCTTACGAGCAGTACTTC. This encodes CASSAGSYEQYF.

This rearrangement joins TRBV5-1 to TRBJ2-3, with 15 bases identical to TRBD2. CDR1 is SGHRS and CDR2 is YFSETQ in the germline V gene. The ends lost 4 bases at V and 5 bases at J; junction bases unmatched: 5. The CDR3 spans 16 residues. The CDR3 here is CASSSPGLAGGDTQYF. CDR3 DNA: TGCGCCAGCAGCAGCCCGGGACTAGCGGGAGGAGATACGCAGTATTTT. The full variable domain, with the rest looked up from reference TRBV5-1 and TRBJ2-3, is KAGVTQTPRYLIKTRGQQVTLSCSPISGHRSVSWYQQTPGQGLQFLFEYFSETQRNKGNFPGRFSGRQFSNSRSEMNVSTLELGDSALYLCASSSPGLAGGDTQYFGPGTRLTVL.

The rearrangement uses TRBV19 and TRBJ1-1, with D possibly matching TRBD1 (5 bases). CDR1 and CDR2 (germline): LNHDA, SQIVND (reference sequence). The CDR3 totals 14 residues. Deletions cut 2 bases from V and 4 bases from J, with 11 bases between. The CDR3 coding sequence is TGTGCCAGTAGTATAAAAGGGGTCAGCACTGAAGCTTTCTTT. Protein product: CASSIKGVSTEAFF. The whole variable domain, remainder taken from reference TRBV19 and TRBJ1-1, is DGGITQSPKYLFRKEGQNVTLSCEQNLNHDAMYWYRQDPGQGLRLIYYSQIVNDFQKGDIAEGYSVSREKKESFPLTVTSAQKNPTAFYLCASSIKGVSTEAFFGQGTRLTVV.

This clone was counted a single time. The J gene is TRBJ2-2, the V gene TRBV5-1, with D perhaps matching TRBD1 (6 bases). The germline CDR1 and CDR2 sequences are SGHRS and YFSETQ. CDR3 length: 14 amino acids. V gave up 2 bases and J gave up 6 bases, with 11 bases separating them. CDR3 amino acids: CASSFGRGAGELFF. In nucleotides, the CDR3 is TGCGCCAGCAGCTTCGGCAGGGGAGCCGGGGAGCTGTTTTTT.

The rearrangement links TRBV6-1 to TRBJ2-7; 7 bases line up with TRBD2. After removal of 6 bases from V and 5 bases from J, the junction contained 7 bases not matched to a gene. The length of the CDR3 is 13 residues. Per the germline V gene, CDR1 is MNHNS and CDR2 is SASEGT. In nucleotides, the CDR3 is TGTGCCAGCAGCAGAGCGGGACTCAACGAGCAGTACTTC. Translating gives CASSRAGLNEQYF.

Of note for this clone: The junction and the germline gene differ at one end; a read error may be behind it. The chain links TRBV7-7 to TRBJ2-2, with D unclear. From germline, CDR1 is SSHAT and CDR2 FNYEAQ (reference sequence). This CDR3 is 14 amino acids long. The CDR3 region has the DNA TGTGCTAGCAGCTTAGACGAGATCACCGGGGAGCTGTTTTTT. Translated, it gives CASSLDEITGELFF.

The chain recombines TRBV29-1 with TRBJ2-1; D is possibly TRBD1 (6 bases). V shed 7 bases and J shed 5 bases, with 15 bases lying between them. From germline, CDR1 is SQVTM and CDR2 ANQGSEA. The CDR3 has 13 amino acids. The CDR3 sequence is CSGSRGMDNEQFF. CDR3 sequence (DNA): TGCAGCGGCTCCAGGGGCATGGACAATGAGCAGTTCTTC.

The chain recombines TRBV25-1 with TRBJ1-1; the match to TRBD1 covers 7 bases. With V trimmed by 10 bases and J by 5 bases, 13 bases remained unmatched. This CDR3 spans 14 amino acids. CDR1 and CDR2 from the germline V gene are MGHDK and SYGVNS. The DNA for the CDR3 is TGTGCCACCTCCACTTCAGGGGGATGGACTGAAGCTTTCTTT. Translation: CATSTSGGWTEAFF.

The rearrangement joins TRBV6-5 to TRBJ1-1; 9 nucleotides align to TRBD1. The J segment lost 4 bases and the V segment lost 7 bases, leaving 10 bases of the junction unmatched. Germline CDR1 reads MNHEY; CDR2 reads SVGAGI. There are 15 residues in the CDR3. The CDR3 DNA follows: TGTGCCAGCATTCCCACCGGGACAGGGACCACTGAAGCTTTCTTT. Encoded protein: CASIPTGTGTTEAFF.

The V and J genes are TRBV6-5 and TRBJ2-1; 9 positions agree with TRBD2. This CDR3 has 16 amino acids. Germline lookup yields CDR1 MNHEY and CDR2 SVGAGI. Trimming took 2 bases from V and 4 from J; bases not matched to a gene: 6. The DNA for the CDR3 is TGTGCCAGCAGTTACGGGGCGGCGGGAGGGTACAATGAGCAGTTCTTC. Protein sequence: CASSYGAAGGYNEQFF.